The present entry profiles one T cell receptor (beta chain) with its context. What it binds is not known. The sample comes from a study of CD8 T cells in ankylosing spondylitis. Study-level findings and limits: Prior literature has documented some motif variants in synovial fluid and blood from reactive arthritis. According to the report, clones linked to the disease were significantly enriched in matched synovial fluid samples taken from ankylosing spondylitis patients. Ankylosing spondylitis blood appeared to carry a characteristic TCR beta motif of several highly homologous variants.

With molecular barcodes, quantitative 5'-RACE was used to make the TCR beta libraries. TCRdb itself ran the 5' RACE reads through MiXCR, one entry per CDR3 protein. The sample contains tens of thousands of distinct CDR3 sequences, 11% of which appear only once. CDR1 is MGHRA and CDR2 is YSYEKL in the germline V gene. V lost 2 bases and J lost 3, with 4 bases in between. This CDR3 spans 13 amino acids. Sequencing input: blood, either unsorted or a sorted T cell fraction (not recorded which). This TCR derives from a male donor with ankylosing spondylitis or in good health (not recorded which). The chain joins TRBV4-1 to TRBJ1-4; D is unresolved. CDR3 bases: TGCGCCAGCAGCCAACAATCTAATGAAAAACTGTTTTTT. It translates to CASSQQSNEKLFF.